This entry features one T cell receptor (beta chain) sequence. The data were taken from a study of blood T cell repertoires in COVID-19. Background on the study: The United States, Italy and Spain supplied acute and convalescent COVID-19 samples. The analysed material was cDNA or gDNA that came from T cells, B-cell-depleted T cells, or PBMCs.

Original data processing: For nucleated cells, counts were estimated from reference gene primer amplification. Data came from immunoSEQ multiplex PCR; TCRdb stores just in-frame clones and leaves some out. The DNA gave D and trimming, while V, J and clone size come from that table. The sample records some 250,000 clones, roughly 90% being singletons. The CDR3 totals 16 residues. Between the trimmed V and J ends, which lost 3 bases and 3 bases, there was a span of 17 bases. Germline CDR1 is LNHDA and CDR2 is SQIVND (reference sequence). Material: peripheral blood. The chain joins TRBV19 to TRBJ1-1, with D possibly TRBD1 on 5 matching bases. This receptor was obtained from a human donor in a cohort sampled during active COVID-19. The DNA for the CDR3 is TGTGCCAGTAGTATTGGAAGGAGTTGGGGCTACACTGAAGCTTTCTTT. It yields the protein CASSIGRSWGYTEAFF.